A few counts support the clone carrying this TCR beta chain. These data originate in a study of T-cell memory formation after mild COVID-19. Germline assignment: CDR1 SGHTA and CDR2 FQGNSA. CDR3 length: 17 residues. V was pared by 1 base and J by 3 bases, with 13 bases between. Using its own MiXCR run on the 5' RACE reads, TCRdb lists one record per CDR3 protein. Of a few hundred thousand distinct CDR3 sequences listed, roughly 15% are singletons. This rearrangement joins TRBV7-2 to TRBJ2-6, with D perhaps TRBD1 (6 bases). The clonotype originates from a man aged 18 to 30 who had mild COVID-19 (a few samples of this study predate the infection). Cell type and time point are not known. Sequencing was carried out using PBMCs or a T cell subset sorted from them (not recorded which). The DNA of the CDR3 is TGTGCCAGCAGCTTAGGCAGGGGCAGGGATGGGGCCAACGTCCTGACTTTC. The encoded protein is CASSLGRGRDGANVLTF.